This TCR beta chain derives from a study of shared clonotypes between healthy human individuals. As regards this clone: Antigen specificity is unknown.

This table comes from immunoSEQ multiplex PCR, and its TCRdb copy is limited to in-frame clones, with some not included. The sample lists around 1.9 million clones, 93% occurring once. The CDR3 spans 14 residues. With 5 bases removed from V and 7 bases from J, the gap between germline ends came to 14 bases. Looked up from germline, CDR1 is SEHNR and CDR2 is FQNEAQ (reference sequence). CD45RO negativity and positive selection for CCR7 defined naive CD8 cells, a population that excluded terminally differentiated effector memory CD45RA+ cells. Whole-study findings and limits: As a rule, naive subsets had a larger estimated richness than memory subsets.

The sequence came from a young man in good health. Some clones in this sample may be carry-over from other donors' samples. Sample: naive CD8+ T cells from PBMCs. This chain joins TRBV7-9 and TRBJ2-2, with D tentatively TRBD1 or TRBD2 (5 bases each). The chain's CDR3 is CASSPPEGNGELFF. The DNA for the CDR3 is TGTGCCAGCAGCCCTCCCGAGGGGAACGGGGAGCTGTTTTTT.